The 32 T cell receptor beta chains in this list originate from one sample, sequenced in a study of radiotherapy plus CTLA-4 blockade in lung cancer. TCRdb keeps only in-frame clones here, not all; method: immunoSEQ multiplex PCR. The profile covers approximately 77,000 clones, with around 79% appearing a single time and approximately 24% taken by the ten largest. This material consisted of peripheral blood, taken from a patient treated with radiotherapy plus ipilimumab. Receptor source: a human donor with non-small cell lung cancer whose response to radiotherapy plus ipilimumab could not be evaluated. Some clones in this sample may be carry-over from other donors' samples.

This clone was counted a few times. This chain uses TRBV18 with TRBJ2-7; no clear D. CDR1 is KGHSH and CDR2 is LQKENI in the germline V gene. The V end lost 3 bases, the J end lost 0 bases, and 6 bases lay between the germline ends. CDR3 length equals 13 residues. The CDR3 region has the DNA TGTGCCAGCTCACCGGTCAGCTCCTACGAGCAGTACTTC. It specifies CASSPVSSYEQYF.

This clone was detected a few times. In DNA, the CDR3 is TGCGCCAGCAGCCAAGGGGAGGGTCACGGCTACACCTTC. Translation: CASSQGEGHGYTF. V usage is TRBV4-1 and J usage is TRBJ1-2; D gene unclear. This CDR3 is 13 amino acids long. Trimming stripped 1 base from V and 8 bases from J, with 11 bases between. CDR1 and CDR2 from the germline V gene are MGHRA and YSYEKL.

This chain links TRBV9 with TRBJ2-3, with 8 positions matching TRBD2. Germline CDR1 SGDLS, CDR2 YYNGEE. The length of the CDR3 is 17 residues. Losses at the gene ends were 4 bases for V and 2 bases for J; bases not matched to a gene: 12. The CDR3 DNA is TGTGCCAGCAGCCCGGGTAGGGCAGCGGGGGCCACAGATACGCAGTATTTT. As protein: CASSPGRAAGATDTQYF.

This clone was observed once. V is TRBV5-1 and J is TRBJ1-1, with TRBD1 as a possible D gene (5 bases). The V end lost 4 bases, the J end lost 1 base, and 14 bases lay between the germline ends. Looked up from germline, CDR1 is SGHRS and CDR2 is YFSETQ. The CDR3 is 15 amino acids. CDR3 DNA: TGCGCCAGCAGCAAGGACATCACGGGGAACACTGAAGCTTTCTTT. Protein product: CASSKDITGNTEAFF. Full variable domain (outside the CDR3, taken from reference TRBV5-1 and TRBJ1-1): KAGVTQTPRYLIKTRGQQVTLSCSPISGHRSVSWYQQTPGQGLQFLFEYFSETQRNKGNFPGRFSGRQFSNSRSEMNVSTLELGDSALYLCASSKDITGNTEAFFGQGTRLTVV.

This chain uses TRBV6-1 with TRBJ2-7; 10 positions agree with TRBD2. The germline V gene encodes CDR1 MNHNS and CDR2 SASEGT. V dropped 3 bases and J dropped 4; count of bases not matched to a gene: 9. The CDR3 runs to 16 residues. The CDR3 bases are TGTGCCAGCAGTGAGGGATTAGCGGGGGGAAGTTACGAGCAGTACTTC. Protein sequence: CASSEGLAGGSYEQYF.

The chain employs TRBV19 and TRBJ2-5; D perhaps matches TRBD1 (5 bases). The CDR3 has 16 amino acids. The V end lost 5 bases, the J end lost 5 bases, and 21 bases lay between the germline ends. CDR1 LNHDA and CDR2 SQIVND come from the germline V gene (reference sequence). The CDR3 nucleotides read TGTGCCAGTAGTCCTAACCAGTACAGGACCGGGGAGACCCAGTACTTC. Amino acid sequence: CASSPNQYRTGETQYF.

The V gene is TRBV7-9, the J gene TRBJ1-5, with D unclear. This CDR3 region has 12 residues. Germline V gene data show CDR1 as SEHNR and CDR2 as FQNEAQ (reference sequence). Trimming removed 3 bases at V and 8 bases at J, with 8 bases between. CDR3 residues: CASSFGGEPQHF. CDR3 bases: TGTGCCAGCAGCTTCGGTGGTGAGCCCCAGCATTTT. The full variable domain, with the rest looked up from reference TRBV7-9 and TRBJ1-5, is DTGVSQNPRHKITKRGQNVTFRCDPISEHNRLYWYRQTLGQGPEFLTYFQNEAQLEKSRLLSDRFSAERPKGSFSTLEIQRTEQGDSAMYLCASSFGGEPQHFGDGTRLSIL.

This clone was observed a few times. The junction shows a germline mismatch at one end, possibly a read error. The chain joins TRBV28 to TRBJ1-2; TRBD1 matches 7 bases. CDR1 MDHEN and CDR2 SYDVKM come from the germline V gene. The CDR3 is 14 residues long. CDR3 nucleotides: TGTGCCAGCAGCTTATCACAGGGGTCCTATGGCTACACCTTC. As protein: CASSLSQGSYGYTF.

The V call is TRBV9, the J call TRBJ2-5; 7 nucleotides align to TRBD1. Germline values: CDR1 SGDLS, CDR2 YYNGEE. This CDR3 has 17 amino acids. V was pared by 3 bases and J by 2 bases, with 13 bases of the junction left unmatched. Here the CDR3 DNA reads TGTGCCAGCAGCGGGCCCTGGGGGCAGGGGGAACAAGAGACCCAGTACTTC. Protein sequence: CASSGPWGQGEQETQYF.

The sample holds a few counts of this clone. The chain links TRBV27 to TRBJ2-1; TRBD2 is a possible D gene (6 bases). Germline V gene sequence: CDR1 MNHEY, CDR2 SMNVEV (reference sequence). The CDR3 contains 16 residues. Trimming removed 0 bases at V and 3 bases at J, with 12 bases between. The chain's CDR3 is CASSLSMGLFYNEQFF. DNA of the CDR3: TGTGCCAGCAGTTTATCGATGGGACTTTTCTACAATGAGCAGTTCTTC.

J is TRBJ1-2 and V is TRBV7-2, with a weak D call TRBD1 (6 bases). The germline CDR1 and CDR2 sequences are SGHTA and FQGNSA. The CDR3 covers 15 residues. V was pared by 5 bases and J by 0 bases, with 13 bases between. CDR3: CASSPRTVANYGYTF. The CDR3, as DNA: TGTGCCAGCAGCCCCAGGACAGTTGCTAACTATGGCTACACCTTC.

In its sample, this clone was seen once. This rearrangement joins TRBV5-4 to TRBJ1-1, with D unresolved. Trimming pared 0 bases from V and 8 bases from J, leaving 11 bases between. CDR1 is SGHNT and CDR2 is YYREEE in the germline V gene (reference sequence). CDR3 size: 13 residues. The CDR3 DNA is TGTGCCAGCAGCTTGGATACCCACCGGGAAGCTTTCTTT. Translated, it gives CASSLDTHREAFF.

The chain joins TRBV19 to TRBJ1-1, with 8 bases that match TRBD1. V lost 0 bases, J lost 3 bases, and 3 bases stayed unmatched. CDR3 size: 15 residues. Germline assignment: CDR1 LNHDA and CDR2 SQIVND (reference sequence). The CDR3 is CASSIEPGGYTEAFF. The CDR3, as DNA: TGTGCCAGTAGTATAGAGCCAGGGGGCTACACTGAAGCTTTCTTT.

This chain uses TRBV28 with TRBJ1-4, with D possibly being TRBD1 (5 bases). The CDR3 runs to 15 residues. V lost 6 bases, J lost 8 bases, and 19 bases lay in between. The germline gives CDR1 MDHEN, CDR2 SYDVKM. The CDR3 here is CASRLPGLRKEKLFF. DNA of the CDR3: TGTGCCAGCAGGCTACCAGGGTTAAGGAAGGAAAAACTGTTTTTT.

J is TRBJ1-1 and V is TRBV7-9; 9 positions match TRBD1. J gave up 3 bases and V 2 bases, and 7 bases lay outside the gene matches. Germline lookup yields CDR1 SEHNR and CDR2 FQNEAQ (reference sequence). The CDR3 covers 16 residues. CDR3 sequence (DNA): TGTGCCAGCAGCTTACCGCTGGACAGGGGTTACACTGAAGCTTTCTTT. This sequence encodes CASSLPLDRGYTEAFF.

V gene TRBV5-1 combines with J gene TRBJ1-1; 7 bases line up with TRBD1. The V segment lost 0 bases and the J segment 0 bases; nucleotides outside the gene matches: 5. There are 16 residues in the CDR3. The germline CDR1 and CDR2 sequences are SGHRS and YFSETQ. CDR3: CASSLERQGMNTEAFF. The DNA of the CDR3 is TGCGCCAGCAGCTTGGAGAGACAGGGTATGAACACTGAAGCTTTCTTT. The full variable domain, with the rest looked up from reference TRBV5-1 and TRBJ1-1, is KAGVTQTPRYLIKTRGQQVTLSCSPISGHRSVSWYQQTPGQGLQFLFEYFSETQRNKGNFPGRFSGRQFSNSRSEMNVSTLELGDSALYLCASSLERQGMNTEAFFGQGTRLTVV.

The chain uses TRBV7-2 and TRBJ2-7, with a tentative D call TRBD2 (6 bases). The CDR3 is made up of 15 amino acids. V lost 2 bases and J 0 bases, leaving 11 bases between the germline ends. CDR1 and CDR2 (germline): SGHTA, FQGNSA. The CDR3 DNA follows: TGTGCCAGCAGCTTATTTGGCGGGGCCTCCTACGAGCAGTACTTC. Translating gives CASSLFGGASYEQYF.

This chain connects TRBV7-2 to TRBJ2-7, with 8 bases that match TRBD1. The germline gives CDR1 SGHTA, CDR2 FQGNSA. V was pared by 5 bases and J by 2 bases, with 5 bases of the junction left unmatched. CDR3 length equals 14 residues. The CDR3 region has the DNA TGTGCCAGCAGCGCCCGACAGGGGACCTACGAGCAGTACTTC. This encodes CASSARQGTYEQYF.

The chain combines TRBV6-1 with TRBJ2-7, with 9 positions matching TRBD1. The CDR3 is 13 amino acids. The germline gives CDR1 MNHNS, CDR2 SASEGT. Trimming took 10 bases from V and 3 from J; bases not matched to a gene: 7. The CDR3 coding sequence is TGTGCCACACGACAGGGGGTCAACTACGAGCAGTACTTC. The encoded protein is CATRQGVNYEQYF.

This chain links TRBV28 with TRBJ2-3; 11 nucleotides align to TRBD2. Germline CDR1 MDHEN, CDR2 SYDVKM. CDR3 size: 15 residues. Germline trimming cut 3 bases from V and 4 bases from J; bases unmatched to any gene: 3. The CDR3 reads CASSLLAGGPDTQYF. CDR3 nucleotides: TGTGCCAGCAGTTTGCTAGCGGGGGGTCCAGATACGCAGTATTTT.

The rearrangement uses TRBV19 and TRBJ1-2; TRBD1 aligns across 7 bases. J gave up 8 bases and V 4 bases, and 13 bases lay outside the gene matches. The CDR3 has 15 residues. The V gene's germline CDR1 is LNHDA and CDR2 SQIVND (reference sequence). CDR3 region: CASSRRRQGREGYTF. CDR3 nucleotides: TGTGCCAGTAGTAGACGACGACAGGGCAGGGAGGGCTACACCTTC.

The chain combines TRBV19 with TRBJ1-5; 7 bases are a match to TRBD1. J was trimmed by 6 bases and V by 7 bases; bases with no gene match: 12. The germline gives CDR1 LNHDA, CDR2 SQIVND (reference sequence). This CDR3 has 15 amino acids. The CDR3 DNA sequence: TGTGCCAGTAATCCAGGGGGAGTGTGGGGTCAGCCCCAGCATTTT. This translates into CASNPGGVWGQPQHF.

This clone was observed once. The chain carries TRBV18 and TRBJ2-5; D possibly corresponds to TRBD2 (6 bases). The closer fit of TRBJ2-7 to the DNA end suggests the J call may be wrong. Germline-derived CDR1 and CDR2 are KGHSH and LQKENI. This CDR3 is 18 amino acids long. CDR3 sequence: CASSSSEKRARGGDEQYF. The CDR3 coding sequence is TGTGCCAGCTCATCGTCGGAGAAGCGGGCCCGGGGAGGCGACGAGCAGTACTTC.

The chain joins TRBV29-1 to TRBJ1-3, with D tentatively TRBD1 (6 bases). The CDR3 consists of 12 residues. Germline V CDR1 and CDR2: SQVTM, ANQGSEA. The V gene lost 7 bases and the J gene lost 4 bases, with 11 bases spanning the gap. The CDR3 bases are TGCAGCGCCCAAGACAGGGGAAACACCATATATTTT. This codes for CSAQDRGNTIYF. Combining the CDR3 with reference TRBV29-1 and TRBJ1-3 gives the whole variable domain SAVISQKPSRDICQRGTSLTIQCQVDSQVTMMFWYRQQPGQSLTLIATANQGSEATYESGFVIDKFPISRPNLTFSTLTVSNMSPEDSSIYLCSAQDRGNTIYFGEGSWLTVV.

The rearrangement uses TRBV19 and TRBJ1-3, with D unclear. The germline CDR1 and CDR2 sequences are LNHDA and SQIVND (reference sequence). The CDR3 sequence is 12 residues long. V was pared by 3 bases and J by 4 bases, with 4 bases between. The CDR3 loop is CASSIRGNTIYF. In DNA form, the CDR3 reads TGTGCCAGTAGTATTCGGGGAAACACCATATATTTT.

The chain couples TRBV6-6 to TRBJ1-1; D gene unclear. Germline lookup yields CDR1 MNHNY and CDR2 SVGAGI (reference sequence). CDR3 size: 14 residues. V was clipped by 4 bases and J by 2 bases, with 11 bases between them. The CDR3: CASSSTGPNTEAFF. The CDR3 bases are TGTGCCAGCAGTTCCACTGGGCCAAACACTGAAGCTTTCTTT.

The chain couples TRBV5-1 to TRBJ2-3; 8 positions agree with TRBD1. The V segment lost 0 bases and the J segment 2 bases; nucleotides outside the gene matches: 2. CDR3 length: 15 amino acids. CDR1 SGHRS and CDR2 YFSETQ come from the germline V gene. The CDR3 DNA follows: TGCGCCAGCAGCTTGGCGGGACAGGACACAGATACGCAGTATTTT. Translation: CASSLAGQDTDTQYF.

The chain recombines TRBV7-2 with TRBJ2-5, with a tentative D call TRBD2 (6 bases). The CDR3 runs to 15 residues. V was cut by 2 bases and J by 5 bases, with 15 bases left in between. CDR1 and CDR2 from the germline V gene are SGHTA and FQGNSA. DNA for the CDR3: TGTGCCAGCAGCTTACCGGCTAGCGAGTTGGAGACCCAGTACTTC. Its translation: CASSLPASELETQYF.

J is TRBJ2-3 and V is TRBV7-2; possible D gene TRBD2, 6 bases. From germline, CDR1 is SGHTA and CDR2 FQGNSA. The germline V and J ends were trimmed by 1 base and 10 bases, with 15 bases remaining between them. CDR3 length: 14 residues. CDR3 DNA sequence: TGTGCCAGCAGCTTAGACAGCGGGTCCCAAGCGCAGTATTTT. Amino acid sequence: CASSLDSGSQAQYF.

The chain employs TRBV10-3 and TRBJ1-1; TRBD1 agrees at 7 bases. This CDR3 has 13 residues. The V gene end was trimmed by 5 bases and the J gene end by 3 bases; junction bases not matched to a gene: 3. Germline CDR1 and CDR2: ENHRY and SYGVKD. CDR3 in amino acids: CAISSRGDTEAFF. The CDR3 DNA reads TGTGCCATCAGTTCCAGGGGGGACACTGAAGCTTTCTTT.

The chain links TRBV7-2 to TRBJ2-3; D is unclear. The V end was cut by 1 base, the J end by 0 bases, with 11 bases between. The CDR3 length is 16 residues. CDR1 is SGHTA and CDR2 is FQGNSA in the germline V gene. CDR3 sequence (DNA): TGTGCCAGCAGCTTAGACTTGACAACTAGCACAGATACGCAGTATTTT. Protein product: CASSLDLTTSTDTQYF.

This chain connects TRBV5-1 to TRBJ1-2; D unresolved. From germline, CDR1 is SGHRS and CDR2 YFSETQ. The V gene lost 6 bases and the J gene lost 8 bases, with 20 bases spanning the gap. This CDR3 is 14 amino acids long. CDR3 region: CASTLTGSTGGYTF. The CDR3 nucleotides read TGCGCCAGCACACTGACGGGGAGTACCGGCGGCTACACCTTC.